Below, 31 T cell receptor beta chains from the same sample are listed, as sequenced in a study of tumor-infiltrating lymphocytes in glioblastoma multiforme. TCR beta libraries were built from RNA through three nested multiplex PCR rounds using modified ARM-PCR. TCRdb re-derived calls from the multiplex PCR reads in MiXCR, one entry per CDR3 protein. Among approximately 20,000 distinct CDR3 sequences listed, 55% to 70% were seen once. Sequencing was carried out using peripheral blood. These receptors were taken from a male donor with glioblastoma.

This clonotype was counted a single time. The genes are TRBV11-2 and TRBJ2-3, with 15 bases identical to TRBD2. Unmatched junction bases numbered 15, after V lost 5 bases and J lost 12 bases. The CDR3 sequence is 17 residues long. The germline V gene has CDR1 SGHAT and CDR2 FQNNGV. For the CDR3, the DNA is TGTGCCAGCAGCGGGAGGACTAGCGGGAGGGCCTTGGGTACACAGTATTTT. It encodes CASSGRTSGRALGTQYF.

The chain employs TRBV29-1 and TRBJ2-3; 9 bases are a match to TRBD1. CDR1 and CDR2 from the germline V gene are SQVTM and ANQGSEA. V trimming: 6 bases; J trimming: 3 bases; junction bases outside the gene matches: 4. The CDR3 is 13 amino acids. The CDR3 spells CSVKQGATDTQYF. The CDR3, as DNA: TGCAGCGTAAAACAGGGGGCTACAGATACGCAGTATTTT.

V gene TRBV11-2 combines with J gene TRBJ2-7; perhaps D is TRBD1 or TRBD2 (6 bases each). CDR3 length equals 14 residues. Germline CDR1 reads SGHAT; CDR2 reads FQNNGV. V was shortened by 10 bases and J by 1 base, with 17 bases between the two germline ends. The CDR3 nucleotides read TGTGCCAACAGTTGGGGGGCCTTTTCCTACGAGCAGTACTTC. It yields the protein CANSWGAFSYEQYF.

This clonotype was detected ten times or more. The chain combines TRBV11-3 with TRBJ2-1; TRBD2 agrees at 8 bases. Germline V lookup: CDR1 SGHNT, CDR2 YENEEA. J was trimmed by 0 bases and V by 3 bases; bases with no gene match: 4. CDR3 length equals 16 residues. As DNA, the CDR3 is TGTGCCAGCAGCTTGGGCGGGGGGACCTCCTACAATGAGCAGTTCTTC. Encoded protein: CASSLGGGTSYNEQFF.

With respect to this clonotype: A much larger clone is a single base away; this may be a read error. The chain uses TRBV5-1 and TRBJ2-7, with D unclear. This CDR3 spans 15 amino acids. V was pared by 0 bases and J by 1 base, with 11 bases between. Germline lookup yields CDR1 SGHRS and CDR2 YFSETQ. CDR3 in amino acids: CASSLVSGQSYEQYF. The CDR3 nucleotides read TGCGCCAGCAGCTTGGTATCCGGGCAGTCCTACGAGCAGTACTTC.

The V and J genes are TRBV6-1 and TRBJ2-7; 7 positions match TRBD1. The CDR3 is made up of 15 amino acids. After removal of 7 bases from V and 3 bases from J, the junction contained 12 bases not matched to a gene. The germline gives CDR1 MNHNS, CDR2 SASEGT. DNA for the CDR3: TGTGCCAGCACCATCAGAGGGACAGCCGGCTACGAGCAGTACTTC. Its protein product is CASTIRGTAGYEQYF.

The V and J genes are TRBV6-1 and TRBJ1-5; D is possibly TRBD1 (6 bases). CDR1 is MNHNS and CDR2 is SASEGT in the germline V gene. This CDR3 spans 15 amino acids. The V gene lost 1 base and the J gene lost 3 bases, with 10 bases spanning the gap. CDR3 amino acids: CASSEVTGSNQPQHF. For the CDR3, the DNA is TGTGCCAGCAGTGAAGTTACAGGGTCCAATCAGCCCCAGCATTTT.

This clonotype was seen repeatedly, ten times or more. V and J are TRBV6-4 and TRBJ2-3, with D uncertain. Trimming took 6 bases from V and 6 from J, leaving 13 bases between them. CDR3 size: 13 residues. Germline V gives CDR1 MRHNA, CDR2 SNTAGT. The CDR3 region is CASSSQARDTQYF. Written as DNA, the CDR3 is TGTGCCAGCAGCTCCCAAGCGAGGGATACGCAGTATTTT.

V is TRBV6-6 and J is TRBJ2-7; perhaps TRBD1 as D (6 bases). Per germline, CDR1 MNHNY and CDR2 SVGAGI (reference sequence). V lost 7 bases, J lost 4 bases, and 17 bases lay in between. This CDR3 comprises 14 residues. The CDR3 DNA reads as TGTGCCAGCACCCCGGGCAGGGGCGGGTACGAGCAGTACTTC. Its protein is CASTPGRGGYEQYF.

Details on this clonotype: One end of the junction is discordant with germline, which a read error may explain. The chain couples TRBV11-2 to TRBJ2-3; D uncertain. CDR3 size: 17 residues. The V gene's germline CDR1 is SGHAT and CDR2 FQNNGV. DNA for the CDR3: TGTGTCAGCAGCTTAGAATACGGCCCGTCCCATGTGAATACGCAGTATTTT. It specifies CVSSLEYGPSHVNTQYF.

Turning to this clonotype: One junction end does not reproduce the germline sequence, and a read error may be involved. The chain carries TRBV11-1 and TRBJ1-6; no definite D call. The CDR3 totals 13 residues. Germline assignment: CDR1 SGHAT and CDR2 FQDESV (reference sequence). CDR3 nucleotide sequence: TGCGCCAGCAGCTTAGAGGTCTCGTTACCCCTCCACTTT. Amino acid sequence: CASSLEVSLPLHF.

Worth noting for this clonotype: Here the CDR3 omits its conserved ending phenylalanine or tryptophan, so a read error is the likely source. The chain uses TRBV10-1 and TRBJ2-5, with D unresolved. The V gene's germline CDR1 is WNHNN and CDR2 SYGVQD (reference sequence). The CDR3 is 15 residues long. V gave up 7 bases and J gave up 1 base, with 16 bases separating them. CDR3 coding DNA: TGCGCCAGCATCCCCCTTCGGCTGATCCAAGAGACCCAGTACCTC. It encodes CASIPLRLIQETQYL.

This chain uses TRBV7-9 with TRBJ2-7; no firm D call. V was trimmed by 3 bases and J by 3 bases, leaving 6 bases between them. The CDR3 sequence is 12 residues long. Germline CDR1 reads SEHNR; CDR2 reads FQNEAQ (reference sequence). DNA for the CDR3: TGTGCCAGCAGCTTGATTAACTACGAGCAGTACTTC. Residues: CASSLINYEQYF.

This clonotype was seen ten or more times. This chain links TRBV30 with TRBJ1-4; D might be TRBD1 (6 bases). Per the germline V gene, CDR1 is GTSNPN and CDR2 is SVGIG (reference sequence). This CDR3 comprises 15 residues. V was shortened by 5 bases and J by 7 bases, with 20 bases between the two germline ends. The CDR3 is CAWGIRQARGEKLFF. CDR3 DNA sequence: TGTGCCTGGGGGATACGACAGGCCAGGGGTGAAAAACTGTTTTTT.

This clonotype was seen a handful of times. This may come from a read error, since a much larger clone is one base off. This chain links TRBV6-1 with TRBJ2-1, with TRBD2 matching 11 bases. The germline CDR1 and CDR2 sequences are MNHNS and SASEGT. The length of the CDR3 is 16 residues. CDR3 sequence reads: CASSVSQLAGAYELFF. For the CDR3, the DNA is TGTGCCAGCAGTGTATCCCAACTAGCGGGAGCTTATGAGCTGTTCTTC.

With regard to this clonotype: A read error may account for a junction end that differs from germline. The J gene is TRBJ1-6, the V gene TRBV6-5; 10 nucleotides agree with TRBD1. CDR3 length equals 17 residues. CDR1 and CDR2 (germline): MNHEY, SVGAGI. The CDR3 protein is CVSSQGPGQGRNSPLHF. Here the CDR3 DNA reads TGTGTCAGCAGTCAAGGCCCGGGACAGGGGAGGAATTCGCCCCTCCACTTT.

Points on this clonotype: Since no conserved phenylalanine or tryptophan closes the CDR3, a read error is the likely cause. As DNA, the CDR3 is TGTGCCAGTGGTAGGGTTGATGGGGGCCCCTACAATGAGCAGTTCTCC. It translates to CASGRVDGGPYNEQFS. The J gene is TRBJ2-1, the V gene TRBV11-3; TRBD1 is a possible D gene (6 bases). Trimming removed 9 bases at V and 2 bases at J, with 20 bases between. This CDR3 is 16 amino acids long. Germline V gene data show CDR1 as SGHNT and CDR2 as YENEEA.

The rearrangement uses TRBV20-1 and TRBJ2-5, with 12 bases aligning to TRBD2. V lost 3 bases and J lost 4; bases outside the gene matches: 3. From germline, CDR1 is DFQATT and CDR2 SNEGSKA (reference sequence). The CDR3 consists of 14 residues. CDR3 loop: CSASRLAGAETQYF. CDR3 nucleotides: TGCAGTGCTAGTAGACTAGCGGGAGCAGAGACCCAGTACTTC.

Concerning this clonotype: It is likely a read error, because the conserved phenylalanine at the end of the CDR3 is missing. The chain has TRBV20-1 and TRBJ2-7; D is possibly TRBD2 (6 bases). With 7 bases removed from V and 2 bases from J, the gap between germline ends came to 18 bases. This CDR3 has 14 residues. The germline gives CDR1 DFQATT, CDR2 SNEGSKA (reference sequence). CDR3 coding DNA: TGCAGTGTATTAGCGGCAGGGCCCCCCTACGAGCAGTACCTC. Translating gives CSVLAAGPPYEQYL.

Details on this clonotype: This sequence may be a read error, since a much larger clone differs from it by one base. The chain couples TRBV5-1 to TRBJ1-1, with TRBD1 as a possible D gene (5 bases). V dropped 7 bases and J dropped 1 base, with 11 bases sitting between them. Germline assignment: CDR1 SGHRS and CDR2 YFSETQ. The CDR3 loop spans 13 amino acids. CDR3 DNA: TGCGCCAGCGGTTGGGGGAAGAACACTGAAGCTTTCTTT. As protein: CASGWGKNTEAFF.

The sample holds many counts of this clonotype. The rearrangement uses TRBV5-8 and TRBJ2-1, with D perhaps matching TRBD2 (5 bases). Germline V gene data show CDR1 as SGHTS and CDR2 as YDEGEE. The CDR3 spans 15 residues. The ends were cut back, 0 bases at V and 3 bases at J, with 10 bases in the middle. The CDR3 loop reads CASSLDSGIYNEQFF. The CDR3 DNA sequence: TGTGCCAGCAGCTTGGACAGCGGAATCTACAATGAGCAGTTCTTC.

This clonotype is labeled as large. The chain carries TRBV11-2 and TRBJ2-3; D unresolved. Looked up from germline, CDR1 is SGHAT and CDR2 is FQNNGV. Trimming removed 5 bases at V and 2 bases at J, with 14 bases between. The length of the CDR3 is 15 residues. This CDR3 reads CASSEGWANTDTQYF. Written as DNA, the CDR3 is TGTGCCAGCAGCGAAGGGTGGGCTAACACAGATACGCAGTATTTT.

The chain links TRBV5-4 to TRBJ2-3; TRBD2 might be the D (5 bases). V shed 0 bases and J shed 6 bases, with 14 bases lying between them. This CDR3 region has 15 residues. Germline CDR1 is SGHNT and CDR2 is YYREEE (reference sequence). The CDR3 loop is CASSLEEDRGDTQYF. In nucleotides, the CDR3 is TGTGCCAGCAGCTTGGAGGAGGACCGAGGGGATACGCAGTATTTT. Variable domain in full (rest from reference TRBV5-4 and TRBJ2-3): ETGVTQSPTHLIKTRGQQVTLRCSSQSGHNTVSWYQQALGQGPQFIFQYYREEENGRGNFPPRFSGLQFPNYSSELNVNALELDDSALYLCASSLEEDRGDTQYFGPGTRLTVL.

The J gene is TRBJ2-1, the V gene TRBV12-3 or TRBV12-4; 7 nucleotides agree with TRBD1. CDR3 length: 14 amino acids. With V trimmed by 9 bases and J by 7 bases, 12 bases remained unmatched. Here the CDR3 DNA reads TGTGCCAGAAGTCTCGACAGGGTGGCAAATGAGCAGTTCTTC. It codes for CARSLDRVANEQFF.

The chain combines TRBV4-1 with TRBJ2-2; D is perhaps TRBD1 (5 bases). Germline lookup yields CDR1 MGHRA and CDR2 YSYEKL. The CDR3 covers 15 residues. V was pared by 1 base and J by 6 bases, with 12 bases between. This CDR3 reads CASSQGGHTSGELFF. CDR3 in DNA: TGCGCCAGCAGCCAAGGCGGACATACCTCCGGGGAGCTGTTTTTT.

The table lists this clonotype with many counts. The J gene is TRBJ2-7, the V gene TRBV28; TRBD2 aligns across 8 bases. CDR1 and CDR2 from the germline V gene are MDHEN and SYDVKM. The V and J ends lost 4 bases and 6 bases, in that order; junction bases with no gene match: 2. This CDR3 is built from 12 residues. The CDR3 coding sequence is TGTGCCAGCAGTTCCCTAGCGGGCGAGCAGTACTTC. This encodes CASSSLAGEQYF.

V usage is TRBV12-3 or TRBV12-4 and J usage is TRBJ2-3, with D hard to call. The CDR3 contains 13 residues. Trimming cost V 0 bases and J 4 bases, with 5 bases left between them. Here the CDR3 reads CASSLAFSDTQYF. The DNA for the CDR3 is TGTGCCAGCAGTTTAGCGTTCTCAGATACGCAGTATTTT.

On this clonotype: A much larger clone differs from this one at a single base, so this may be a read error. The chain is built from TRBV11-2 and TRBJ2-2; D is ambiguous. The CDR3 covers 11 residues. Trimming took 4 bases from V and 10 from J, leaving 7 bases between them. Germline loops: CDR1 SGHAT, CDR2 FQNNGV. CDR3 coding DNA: TGTGCCAGCAGCTCCAGCGTGGAGCTGTTTTTT. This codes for CASSSSVELFF.

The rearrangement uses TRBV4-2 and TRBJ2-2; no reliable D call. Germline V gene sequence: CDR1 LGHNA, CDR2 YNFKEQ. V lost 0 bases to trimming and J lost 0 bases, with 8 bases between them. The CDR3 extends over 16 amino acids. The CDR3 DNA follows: TGTGCCAGCAGCCAAGAGACATTAGCGAACACCGGGGAGCTGTTTTTT. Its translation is CASSQETLANTGELFF.

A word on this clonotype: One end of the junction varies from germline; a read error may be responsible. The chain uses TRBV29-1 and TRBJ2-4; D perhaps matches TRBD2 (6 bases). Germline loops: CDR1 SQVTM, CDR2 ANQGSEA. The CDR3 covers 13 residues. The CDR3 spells CSAGLLGKNIHYF. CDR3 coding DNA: TGCAGCGCTGGACTATTAGGCAAAAACATTCATTACTTC.

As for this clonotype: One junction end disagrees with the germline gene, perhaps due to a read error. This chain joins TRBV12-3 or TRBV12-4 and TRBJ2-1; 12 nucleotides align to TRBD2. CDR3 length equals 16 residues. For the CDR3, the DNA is TGTGCCAGCAGTTTAGCAGGTGGACTAGCGGGAATAGAGCAGTCCTTC. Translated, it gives CASSLAGGLAGIEQSF.